The 10 T cell receptor beta chains presented below share a single source sample, sequenced in a study of breast tumors, draining lymph nodes, adjacent tissues. TCRdb passed the multiplex PCR reads through MiXCR, listing each CDR3 protein once. The sample consists of under 350,000 distinct CDR3 sequences, about 30% of them appearing once. The lymph nodes were axillary draining lymph nodes from breast cancer patients. The sequencing sample was made of axillary lymph node tissue. Receptors originate from a female donor with breast cancer. Some clones in this sample may be carry-over from other donors' samples.

This clonotype was recorded many times. The rearrangement joins TRBV29-1 to TRBJ2-7; TRBD2 matches 9 bases. The CDR3 is made up of 16 amino acids. Germline CDR1 and CDR2: SQVTM and ANQGSEA. V lost 2 bases to trimming and J lost 0 bases; unmatched junction nucleotides: 8. The CDR3 protein is CSVELAGSTTSYEQYF. CDR3 in DNA: TGCAGCGTTGAACTAGCGGGATCAACTACCTCCTACGAGCAGTACTTC.

This clonotype was recorded at least ten times. The CDR3 sequence is CASSWGQGNGYTF. Written as DNA, the CDR3 is TGTGCCAGCAGTTGGGGCCAGGGGAATGGCTACACCTTC. The V call is TRBV6-2 or TRBV6-3, the J call TRBJ1-2; possible D gene TRBD1, 6 bases. In germline, CDR1 is MNHEY, CDR2 SVGEGT. The CDR3 contains 13 residues. Trimming shortened V by 4 bases and J by 6 bases, and 12 bases separated the two germline ends.

A single count supports this clonotype. A much larger clone sits a single nucleotide away, making a read error possible. This chain links TRBV5-4 with TRBJ2-7, with D perhaps TRBD1 (6 bases). The CDR3 is made up of 13 amino acids. CDR1 SGHNT and CDR2 YYREEE come from the germline V gene (reference sequence). The chain's CDR3 is CASSLQQGNEQHF. The CDR3 nucleotides are TGTGCCAGCAGTCTTCAACAGGGAAACGAGCAGCACTTC.

This clonotype was seen only a few times. The rearrangement joins TRBV20-1 to TRBJ2-4; 7 bases are shared with TRBD2. The germline CDR1 and CDR2 sequences are DFQATT and SNEGSKA (reference sequence). The CDR3 loop spans 12 amino acids. V dropped 6 bases and J dropped 11; count of bases not matched to a gene: 10. CDR3 bases: TGCAGTGCCGAGGGCGGGAGATCGGTTCAGTACTTC. Its protein product is CSAEGGRSVQYF.

The chain uses TRBV18 and TRBJ2-5; TRBD2 matches 10 bases. The germline V gene has CDR1 KGHSH and CDR2 LQKENI. Trimming removed 2 bases from V and 2 bases from J; junction bases left unmatched: 5. This CDR3 is built from 16 residues. The DNA for the CDR3 is TGTGCCAGCTCACCATTCTCTAGCGGGAGACAAGAGACCCAGTACTTC. Protein sequence: CASSPFSSGRQETQYF.

Ten or more counts support this clonotype. CDR3 coding DNA: TGCGCCAGCAGTGAGCTCCAAGAGACCCAGTACTTC. Protein sequence: CASSELQETQYF. The genes are TRBV10-2 and TRBJ2-5; D is unresolved. Per the germline V gene, CDR1 is WSHSY and CDR2 is SAAADI. This CDR3 has 12 residues. Trimming shortened V by 2 bases and J by 1 base, and 2 bases separated the two germline ends.

This clonotype was picked up many times. The chain couples TRBV19 to TRBJ2-1; 7 positions agree with TRBD2. V trimming: 4 bases; J trimming: 3 bases; junction bases outside the gene matches: 6. The length of the CDR3 is 15 residues. CDR1 is LNHDA and CDR2 is SQIVND in the germline V gene (reference sequence). The CDR3 sequence: CASSNGLVIYNEQFF. In DNA, the CDR3 is TGTGCCAGTAGTAACGGACTAGTTATCTACAATGAGCAGTTCTTC. Combining the CDR3 with reference TRBV19 and TRBJ2-1 gives the whole variable domain DGGITQSPKYLFRKEGQNVTLSCEQNLNHDAMYWYRQDPGQGLRLIYYSQIVNDFQKGDIAEGYSVSREKKESFPLTVTSAQKNPTAFYLCASSNGLVIYNEQFFGPGTRLTVL.

This clonotype was recorded at least ten times. The V and J genes are TRBV10-1 and TRBJ2-3, with TRBD2 matching over 11 bases. The trim removed 3 bases at V and 1 base at J, leaving 18 bases unmatched. Germline CDR1 WNHNN, CDR2 SYGVQD (reference sequence). This CDR3 region has 21 residues. As DNA, the CDR3 is TGCGCCAGCAGTGATTTTGGGCCTAGCGGGAGGTCGGGCGTTGGCACAGATACGCAGTATTTT. Its translation: CASSDFGPSGRSGVGTDTQYF.

Remarks on this clonotype: A much larger clonotype is one base distant, so this may be a read error. V usage is TRBV30 and J usage is TRBJ2-1; D tentatively fits TRBD1 or TRBD2 (5 bases each). The germline V and J ends were trimmed by 1 base and 8 bases, with 12 bases remaining between them. The germline V gene has CDR1 GTSNPN and CDR2 SVGIG (reference sequence). This CDR3 contains 13 residues. CDR3 in DNA: TGTGCCTGGAGTGGAGGGGAGAACGATGAGCAGTTCTTC. This encodes CAWSGGENDEQFF.

The table lists this clonotype with a few counts. This chain links TRBV6-6 with TRBJ2-1; D gene ambiguous. Germline V gene data show CDR1 as MNHNY and CDR2 as SVGAGI (reference sequence). CDR3 length: 17 amino acids. Trimming shortened V by 2 bases and J by 4 bases, and 18 bases separated the two germline ends. CDR3 bases: TGTGCCAGCAGTTACGGATGGGATGGGTCTCTATACAATGAGCAGTTCTTC. It yields the protein CASSYGWDGSLYNEQFF.